This TCR beta chain emerged from a study of siplizumab effects on memory and regulatory T cells. Study observations and caveats: It was not possible to assign a naive or memory phenotype to roughly 80-96% of proliferating CD4+ or CD8+ clones. Siplizumab conditions gave an average of around 70% Treg-derived mappable alloreactive CD4+ clones, versus 26.9% for controls.

This clone occurred a few times. The antigen remains undetermined. V shed 4 bases, J shed 6 bases, and the junction held 7 bases outside the gene matches. Looked up from germline, CDR1 is SGHNT and CDR2 is YENEEA. The CDR3 is made up of 15 amino acids. Clones were read by immunoSEQ multiplex PCR, and TCRdb kept only the in-frame ones, dropping some. Among about 72,000 clones listed, roughly nine tenths were seen once. Material for sequencing was CD8+ T cells sorted from blood. The chain uses TRBV11-3 and TRBJ2-2, with TRBD2 matching over 8 bases. The TCR originated in a human donor in good health. The CDR3 spells CASSSYSGTSGELFF. The CDR3 DNA follows: TGTGCCAGCAGCTCATATAGCGGGACGTCCGGGGAGCTGTTTTTT.